This TCR beta chain was identified in a study of high-grade serous ovarian cancer treatment subgroups. The tumor samples were collected prior to definitive surgery or chemotherapy. Here immunoSEQ multiplex PCR was the method, and the copy in TCRdb shows in-frame clones only, minus some. The sample holds 2,500 to 3,000 clones, 70% to 85% seen once. Per the germline V gene, CDR1 is SGHNT and CDR2 is YENEEA. This CDR3 has 18 amino acids. With 4 bases clipped from V and 2 bases from J, the junction kept 8 bases outside the gene matches. The material sequenced was tumor tissue. The TCR originated in a human donor with high-grade serous ovarian cancer. The V call is TRBV11-3, the J call TRBJ2-3; 14 nucleotides line up with TRBD2. The CDR3 DNA reads TGTGCCAGCAGCTGGACTAGCGGGGGGCTAACTGTCACAGATACGCAGTATTTT. Translated, it gives CASSWTSGGLTVTDTQYF.